Detailed here is one TCR beta chain. This entry comes from a study of blood T cell repertoires in COVID-19. Produced via immunoSEQ multiplex PCR; TCRdb's table is partial and in-frame only. The sample holds around 160,000 clones, 84% seen once. The study drew participants aged 18 to 89 years from 20 to 30 US areas. Germline V lookup: CDR1 MNHEY, CDR2 SVGAGI. CDR3 size: 14 residues. Trimming removed 4 bases from V and 6 bases from J; junction bases left unmatched: 5. This clonotype was obtained from a woman aged 45-60 years who had been exposed to COVID-19. The sequencing sample was made of PBMCs or T cells enriched from blood (not recorded which). The chain links TRBV6-5 to TRBJ2-1; 8 positions agree with TRBD2. The CDR3 sequence is CASSWREVGNEQFF. The DNA of the CDR3 is TGTGCCAGCAGTTGGCGGGAGGTCGGCAATGAGCAGTTCTTC.